This T cell receptor beta chain came from a study of cytomegalovirus exposure and HLA in healthy donors. Study-wide results and limits: Earlier analysis yielded a pattern in which most TCR beta V segments were productive about 87% or about 30% of the time.

Concerning this clone: Its antigen is not known.

PCR was performed using 60 Vbeta and 13 Jbeta primers. Only in-frame clones appear in the TCRdb table, and some are missing; sequencing was by immunoSEQ multiplex PCR. The sample has about 170,000 clones, around 80% seen once. The specimen sequenced was PBMCs. The TCR comes from a woman between 50 and 59 years old in good health and CMV-seronegative.

CDR3 in DNA: TGTGCCAGCAGTTTAGGGACAGGGTCCGAAAAACTGTTTTTT. Amino acids: CASSLGTGSEKLFF. The chain recombines TRBV28 with TRBJ1-4, with TRBD1 matching over 9 bases. The germline gives CDR1 MDHEN, CDR2 SYDVKM. The CDR3 runs to 14 residues. Trimming removed 2 bases from V and 8 bases from J; junction bases left unmatched: 3.